Listed below are T cell receptor beta chains from one sample, sequenced in a study of CD8 T cells in ankylosing spondylitis. One entry per CDR3 protein, called by TCRdb with MiXCR from the 5' RACE reads. The sample holds about 69,000 distinct CDR3 sequences; approximately 5.3% are singletons and the top ten take about 2.2%. The specimen was blood, either unsorted or a sorted T cell fraction (not recorded which). Every receptor here comes from a male donor with ankylosing spondylitis or in good health (not recorded which). The CDR3 runs from the conserved cysteine through the conserved F or W. Fields, in order: D gene, V gene, clone size, J gene, CDR3 DNA, CDR3 protein. A D gene is named only where the DNA matches it firmly. The size entry is marked missing in some rows and otherwise reads once, few, many or a size class.

D: TRBD2
V: TRBV28
size: many
J: TRBJ2-3
DNA: TGTGCCAGCAGTCCAAGCGGGACTGCAGATACGCAGTATTTT
CDR3: CASSPSGTADTQYF

D: TRBD1
V: TRBV7-2
size: many
J: TRBJ1-1
DNA: TGTGCCAGCAGCAACCGACAGGGGAACACTGAAGCTTTCTTT
CDR3: CASSNRQGNTEAFF

D: -
V: TRBV7-2
size: many
J: TRBJ1-2
DNA: TGTGCCAGCAGCCGCGACATTGGCTATGGCTACACCTTC
CDR3: CASSRDIGYGYTF

D: -
V: TRBV20-1
size: many
J: TRBJ2-7
DNA: TGCAGTGCCCTGTATGCTTCCTACGAGCAGTACTTC
CDR3: CSALYASYEQYF

D: -
V: TRBV20-1
size: many
J: TRBJ2-5
DNA: TGCAGTGCTTACACCCGGGTGGAGGAGACCCAGTACTTC
CDR3: CSAYTRVEETQYF

D: -
V: TRBV2
size: many
J: TRBJ2-3
DNA: TGTGCCAGCAGTGAAATCGAGGATACGCAGTATTTT
CDR3: CASSEIEDTQYF

D: TRBD1
V: TRBV5-1
size: -
J: TRBJ2-2
DNA: TGCGCCAGCAGCCCAGGACAGGGCAACACCGGGGAGCTGTTTTTT
CDR3: CASSPGQGNTGELFF

D: -
V: TRBV7-6
size: many
J: TRBJ2-5
DNA: TGTGCCAGCAGCTATTTGGACAACCAAGAGACCCAGTACTTC
CDR3: CASSYLDNQETQYF

D: -
V: TRBV6-1
size: many
J: TRBJ1-6
DNA: TGTGCCAGCAGTAAAGACAGCCACTCCTATAATTCACCCCTCCACTTT
CDR3: CASSKDSHSYNSPLHF

D: -
V: TRBV2
size: many
J: TRBJ2-2
DNA: TGTGCCAGCAACGAGGTGGGGGCCGGGGAGCTGTTTTTT
CDR3: CASNEVGAGELFF

D: -
V: TRBV4-1
size: -
J: TRBJ1-2
DNA: TGCGCCACCAGCCAAGCGTGGGGGCAGAGGAGCTATGGCTACACCTTC
CDR3: CATSQAWGQRSYGYTF

D: -
V: TRBV5-5
size: many
J: TRBJ1-1
DNA: TGTGCCAGCAGCCTTCGCCGCCAGGGTCCACGGGGGGAAGCTTTCTTT
CDR3: CASSLRRQGPRGEAFF

D: -
V: TRBV20-1
size: many
J: TRBJ1-1
DNA: TGCAGTGCTTCAGAGAACACTGAAGCTTTCTTT
CDR3: CSASENTEAFF

D: TRBD1
V: TRBV6-1
size: many
J: TRBJ2-7
DNA: TGTGCCAGCAATGGGTGGGGACAGAAAACCTACGAGCAGTACTTC
CDR3: CASNGWGQKTYEQYF

D: -
V: TRBV7-3
size: many
J: TRBJ2-3
DNA: TGTGCCAGCAGCCGAGAGGGGGATACGCAGTATTTT
CDR3: CASSREGDTQYF

D: -
V: TRBV2
size: many
J: TRBJ1-3
DNA: TGTGCCAGCAGGGCAGGGACTGGAAACACCATATATTTT
CDR3: CASRAGTGNTIYF

D: -
V: TRBV19
size: many
J: TRBJ1-1
DNA: TGTGCCAGTAGCCCGCTGGACCTGAACACTGAAGCTTTCTTT
CDR3: CASSPLDLNTEAFF

D: -
V: TRBV6-2/TRBV6-3
size: many
J: TRBJ2-5
DNA: TGTGCCAGCAGTTACACGAGCTCCACAGGGTGGGAGACCCAGTACTTC
CDR3: CASSYTSSTGWETQYF

D: TRBD2
V: TRBV10-2
size: many
J: TRBJ2-1
DNA: TGCGCCAGCAGTGGGACTAGCTCCAATGAGCAGTTCTTC
CDR3: CASSGTSSNEQFF

D: -
V: TRBV20-1
size: many
J: TRBJ2-7
DNA: TGCAGTGCTAGAAACAGGGACAACTACGAGCAGTACTTC
CDR3: CSARNRDNYEQYF

D: -
V: TRBV10-2
size: many
J: TRBJ1-2
DNA: TGCGCCAGCACCGGCGGGTATGGCTACACCTTC
CDR3: CASTGGYGYTF

D: -
V: TRBV6-1
size: many
J: TRBJ2-7
DNA: TGTGCCAGCAGTGACCAGGTCGGCAGGGGAACCTACGAGCAGTACTTC
CDR3: CASSDQVGRGTYEQYF

D: -
V: TRBV12-3/TRBV12-4
size: many
J: TRBJ1-1
DNA: TGTGCCAGCGGGAGGCGGCGTATGAACACTGAAGCTTTCTTT
CDR3: CASGRRRMNTEAFF

D: -
V: TRBV5-1
size: many
J: TRBJ2-1
DNA: TGCGCCTGCAGCTTGACGGTCGGGGCCAATGAGCAGTTCTTC
CDR3: CACSLTVGANEQFF

D: TRBD2
V: TRBV11-2
size: many
J: TRBJ2-7
DNA: TGTGCCAGCGGCAATTTAGGGACTAGCGACGCCGAGCAGTACTTC
CDR3: CASGNLGTSDAEQYF

D: -
V: TRBV19
size: many
J: TRBJ2-1
DNA: TGTGCCAGTCAGTCGATGGATGAGCAGTTCTTC
CDR3: CASQSMDEQFF

D: -
V: TRBV9
size: many
J: TRBJ1-1
DNA: TGTGCCAGCAGCGCCGCCCCAGGGTTTGAAGCTTTCTTT
CDR3: CASSAAPGFEAFF

D: -
V: TRBV28
size: -
J: TRBJ2-1
DNA: TGTGCCAGCAGTGCGCGCAGGGGCTCGTTTTACAATGAGCAGTTCTTC
CDR3: CASSARRGSFYNEQFF

D: -
V: TRBV7-3
size: many
J: TRBJ2-5
DNA: TGTGCCAGCGCGAGAGGACAACAAGAGACCCAGTACTTC
CDR3: CASARGQQETQYF

D: -
V: TRBV28
size: many
J: TRBJ1-1
DNA: TGTGCCAGCAGTAGGTCCCGAGCGATGAACACTGAAGCTTTCTTT
CDR3: CASSRSRAMNTEAFF

D: TRBD2
V: TRBV20-1
size: -
J: TRBJ2-7
DNA: TGCAGTGCTAGAACTATAGCGGGGGATTCCTACGAGCAGTACTTC
CDR3: CSARTIAGDSYEQYF

D: -
V: TRBV12-3/TRBV12-4
size: many
J: TRBJ1-4
DNA: TGTGCCAGCAGTTTTGCCGGGGGTGGTGAAAAACTGTTTTTT
CDR3: CASSFAGGGEKLFF

D: TRBD1
V: TRBV29-1
size: -
J: TRBJ2-7
DNA: TGCAGCGTTACGATGTCGACAGGGGTCTACGAGCAGTACTTC
CDR3: CSVTMSTGVYEQYF

D: -
V: TRBV11-2
size: many
J: TRBJ2-5
DNA: TGTGCCAGCAGCTTAGTGGTCGGGGTTCGCGAGACCCAGTACTTC
CDR3: CASSLVVGVRETQYF

D: TRBD1
V: TRBV5-1
size: many
J: TRBJ1-1
DNA: TGCGCCAGCAGCTTGGGATTAGGAACAGGGGCCACTGAAGCTTTCTTT
CDR3: CASSLGLGTGATEAFF

D: TRBD1
V: TRBV25-1
size: few
J: TRBJ1-2
DNA: TGTGCCAGCAGTGGTTTTAGGGCAGGGGGGACTTATGGCTACACCTTC
CDR3: CASSGFRAGGTYGYTF

D: TRBD2
V: TRBV20-1
size: many
J: TRBJ2-1
DNA: TGCAGTGCTAGGAAACTAGCGGGGGGGCCCTCCTACAATGAGCAGTTCTTC
CDR3: CSARKLAGGPSYNEQFF

D: -
V: TRBV5-1
size: many
J: TRBJ2-3
DNA: TGCGCCAGCAGCTTGGAATGGGGGCAAATAGGGGATACGCAGTATTTT
CDR3: CASSLEWGQIGDTQYF

D: TRBD1
V: TRBV28
size: many
J: TRBJ2-1
DNA: TGTGCCAGCAGTCACAAGACAGGGCTCCCTGACAATGAGCAGTTCTTC
CDR3: CASSHKTGLPDNEQFF

D: TRBD2
V: TRBV20-1
size: many
J: TRBJ2-3
DNA: TGCAGTGCTACGAGAGGATCCGGGGGGTACGCAGATACGCAGTATTTT
CDR3: CSATRGSGGYADTQYF

D: TRBD2
V: TRBV27
size: many
J: TRBJ2-5
DNA: TGTGCCAGCAGTGATAGCGGGGGAGGAGAGACCCAGTACTTC
CDR3: CASSDSGGGETQYF

D: -
V: TRBV29-1
size: many
J: TRBJ2-3
DNA: TGCAGCCCCACCACCCCGCCGGATACGCAGTATTTT
CDR3: CSPTTPPDTQYF

D: -
V: TRBV24-1
size: many
J: TRBJ2-3
DNA: TGTGCCACCAGTGATTCGGACAGGAGGGCCGATACGCAGTATTTT
CDR3: CATSDSDRRADTQYF

D: -
V: TRBV27
size: many
J: TRBJ2-1
DNA: TGTGCCAGCAGTTGGGGCAGCTCCTACAATGAGCAGTTCTTC
CDR3: CASSWGSSYNEQFF

D: -
V: TRBV29-1
size: many
J: TRBJ2-7
DNA: TGCAGCGTTTATGGAGTCGGAGGTGGGTTTTCTAACGAGCAGTACTTC
CDR3: CSVYGVGGGFSNEQYF

D: -
V: TRBV12-3/TRBV12-4
size: many
J: TRBJ2-7
DNA: TGTGCCAGCAGTTTAGCTCCAGGGAGGGGACATTACGAGCAGTACTTC
CDR3: CASSLAPGRGHYEQYF

D: -
V: TRBV7-9
size: few
J: TRBJ2-3
DNA: TGTGCCAGCAGCGCAGGCCCAGATACGCAGTATTTT
CDR3: CASSAGPDTQYF

D: -
V: TRBV5-1
size: many
J: TRBJ2-6
DNA: TGCGCCAGCACCCCCACGGGCTCTGGGGCCAACGTCCTGACTTTC
CDR3: CASTPTGSGANVLTF

D: -
V: TRBV7-9
size: many
J: TRBJ2-1
DNA: TGTGCCAGCAGCTTCGGGGGCGATGAGCAGTTCTTC
CDR3: CASSFGGDEQFF

D: -
V: TRBV9
size: many
J: TRBJ2-7
DNA: TGTGCCAGCAGCGCCTACGAGCAGTACTTC
CDR3: CASSAYEQYF

D: -
V: TRBV3-1
size: many
J: TRBJ2-5
DNA: TGTGCCAGCAGCCAAGAAGGGACGCTCCAAGAGACCCAGTACTTC
CDR3: CASSQEGTLQETQYF

D: -
V: TRBV18
size: many
J: TRBJ1-5
DNA: TGTGCCAGCTCACCAGGTTTGGACCAGCCCCAGCATTTT
CDR3: CASSPGLDQPQHF

D: -
V: TRBV6-5
size: many
J: TRBJ1-2
DNA: TGTGCCAGCAGTTACGAAAGGGCCCTAAATCGCTATGGCTACACCTTC
CDR3: CASSYERALNRYGYTF

D: -
V: TRBV19
size: many
J: TRBJ1-5
DNA: TGTGCCAGTAGTATTCCCAGGACAGACTCCTTCAATCAGCCCCAGCATTTT
CDR3: CASSIPRTDSFNQPQHF